This T cell receptor (beta chain) was profiled in a study of shared T cell receptors in the human thymus. The CDR3 is made up of 13 amino acids. V was trimmed by 3 bases and J by 4 bases, leaving 6 bases between them. Germline loops: CDR1 MNHNS, CDR2 SASEGT. The assay was immunoSEQ multiplex PCR, and TCRdb's table has in-frame clones only and misses some. The data show roughly 560,000 clones, around 82% seen once. Another study also made use of these data, one on human thymus T cells. From that study: Usage of V and J genes appeared biased in thymic and blood repertoires.

This chain uses TRBV6-1 with TRBJ2-2; no reliable D call. This TCR was sampled from a boy in the first two years of life with a congenital heart defect. Sequencing input: thymocytes. The CDR3: CASSDYFTGELFF. The CDR3 DNA is TGTGCCAGCAGTGACTACTTCACCGGGGAGCTGTTTTTT.